The rows below give T cell receptor beta chains drawn from one sample of a study of blood T cell repertoires in COVID-19. Some clones are missing from TCRdb's copy, which holds only in-frame ones; the method was immunoSEQ multiplex PCR. This sample has tens of thousands of clones, with 89% found just once. Material: peripheral blood. Receptor source: a middle-aged woman with active or convalescent COVID-19. Both conserved end residues are part of each CDR3. The D gene is left open where the match is weak. Some rows mark clone size as missing; the rest say once, few, many or name a class of expanded clone.

j_call: TRBJ1-1
clone_size: .
d_call: .
v_call: TRBV7-9
cdr3_aa: CASSSPPLNTEAFF
cdr3_nt: TGTGCCAGCAGCTCCCCTCCGTTGAACACTGAAGCTTTCTTT

j_call: TRBJ1-1
clone_size: once
d_call: .
v_call: TRBV7-2
cdr3_aa: CASSSTSGRRGTEAFF
cdr3_nt: TGTGCCAGCAGCTCTACATCAGGCAGGAGGGGTACTGAAGCTTTCTTT

j_call: TRBJ2-2
clone_size: few
d_call: .
v_call: TRBV29-1
cdr3_aa: CSVEGQVDTGELFF
cdr3_nt: TGCAGCGTTGAAGGACAGGTGGACACCGGGGAGCTGTTTTTT

j_call: TRBJ1-5
clone_size: .
d_call: .
v_call: TRBV24-1
cdr3_aa: CATSRGGNQPQHF
cdr3_nt: TGTGCCACCAGCAGGGGAGGCAATCAGCCCCAGCATTTT

j_call: TRBJ1-1
clone_size: .
d_call: .
v_call: TRBV3-1/TRBV3-2
cdr3_aa: CASSRLGGTEAFF
cdr3_nt: TGTGCCAGCAGCCGACTAGGCGGCACTGAAGCTTTCTTT

j_call: TRBJ2-5
clone_size: few
d_call: .
v_call: TRBV11-3
cdr3_aa: CASSLVGEETQYF
cdr3_nt: TGTGCCAGCAGCTTAGTAGGAGAAGAGACCCAGTACTTC

j_call: TRBJ2-2
clone_size: .
d_call: .
v_call: TRBV7-2
cdr3_aa: CASSLGVAGELFF
cdr3_nt: TGTGCCAGCAGCTTAGGAGTCGCCGGGGAGCTGTTTTTT

j_call: TRBJ2-6
clone_size: .
d_call: TRBD2
v_call: TRBV7-8
cdr3_aa: CASSGGTSQFSGANVLTF
cdr3_nt: TGTGCCAGCAGCGGCGGGACTAGCCAATTCTCTGGGGCCAACGTCCTGACTTTC

j_call: TRBJ1-4
clone_size: .
d_call: TRBD1
v_call: TRBV28
cdr3_aa: CASRSGQGVFF
cdr3_nt: TGTGCCAGCAGATCCGGACAGGGAGTGTTTTTT

j_call: TRBJ2-7
clone_size: .
d_call: .
v_call: TRBV4-1
cdr3_aa: CASSQDGSGVYEQYF
cdr3_nt: TGCGCCAGCAGCCAAGACGGATCAGGGGTCTACGAGCAGTACTTC

j_call: TRBJ1-5
clone_size: .
d_call: TRBD1
v_call: TRBV4-1
cdr3_aa: CASSLTGGTEQPQHF
cdr3_nt: TGCGCCAGCAGCCTGACAGGGGGCACAGAACAGCCCCAGCATTTT

j_call: TRBJ2-7
clone_size: .
d_call: TRBD1
v_call: TRBV5-1
cdr3_aa: CASSLDRVDSYEQYF
cdr3_nt: TGCGCCAGCAGCCTCGACAGGGTTGATTCCTACGAGCAGTACTTC

j_call: TRBJ2-7
clone_size: few
d_call: TRBD1
v_call: TRBV7-6
cdr3_aa: CASSLVGTGAHEQYF
cdr3_nt: TGTGCCAGCAGCTTAGTAGGGACAGGGGCCCACGAGCAGTACTTC

j_call: TRBJ1-2
clone_size: .
d_call: .
v_call: TRBV6-5
cdr3_aa: CASRKGAGAYGYTF
cdr3_nt: TGTGCCAGCAGGAAAGGGGCAGGGGCCTATGGCTACACCTTC

j_call: TRBJ2-2
clone_size: .
d_call: TRBD1
v_call: TRBV5-6
cdr3_aa: CASSLVQGAPGELFF
cdr3_nt: TGTGCCAGCAGCTTGGTGCAGGGGGCTCCCGGGGAGCTGTTTTTT

j_call: TRBJ2-7
clone_size: once
d_call: .
v_call: TRBV4-2
cdr3_aa: CASSQDADRVVSYEQYF
cdr3_nt: TGTGCCAGCAGCCAAGATGCGGACAGAGTCGTCTCCTACGAGCAGTACTTC

j_call: TRBJ2-1
clone_size: .
d_call: .
v_call: TRBV18
cdr3_aa: CASSPAASTSYNEQFF
cdr3_nt: TGTGCCAGCTCACCTGCGGCTAGCACCTCCTACAATGAGCAGTTCTTC

j_call: TRBJ1-2
clone_size: .
d_call: .
v_call: TRBV2
cdr3_aa: CASSEGQGGNYGYTF
cdr3_nt: TGTGCCAGCAGTGAAGGTCAGGGTGGTAACTATGGCTACACCTTC

j_call: TRBJ2-1
clone_size: .
d_call: TRBD2
v_call: TRBV6-5
cdr3_aa: CASSYEGASGRYEQFF
cdr3_nt: TGTGCCAGCAGTTACGAAGGGGCTAGCGGGAGGTATGAGCAGTTCTTC

j_call: TRBJ1-5
clone_size: .
d_call: .
v_call: TRBV21-1
cdr3_aa: CASSKAGGRATNQPQHF
cdr3_nt: TGTGCCAGCAGCAAAGCGGGTGGCAGGGCCACCAATCAGCCCCAGCATTTT

j_call: TRBJ2-3
clone_size: .
d_call: TRBD1
v_call: TRBV6-6
cdr3_aa: CASSYPGQGADTQYF
cdr3_nt: TGTGCCAGCAGTTACCCCGGACAGGGTGCAGATACGCAGTATTTT

j_call: TRBJ1-4
clone_size: .
d_call: TRBD1
v_call: TRBV11-2
cdr3_aa: CASSLRGNRGTNEKLFF
cdr3_nt: TGTGCCAGCAGCTTAAGGGGAAACAGGGGAACTAATGAAAAACTGTTTTTT

j_call: TRBJ1-2
clone_size: .
d_call: .
v_call: TRBV4-3
cdr3_aa: CASSQERGIGYGYTF
cdr3_nt: TGCGCCAGCAGCCAAGAAAGGGGTATTGGGTATGGCTACACCTTC

j_call: TRBJ2-5
clone_size: .
d_call: TRBD1
v_call: TRBV20-1
cdr3_aa: CSASRTGQETQYF
cdr3_nt: TGCAGTGCTAGTCGGACAGGGCAAGAGACCCAGTACTTC

j_call: TRBJ2-1
clone_size: .
d_call: .
v_call: TRBV9
cdr3_aa: CASSVAGNEQFF
cdr3_nt: TGTGCCAGCAGCGTAGCGGGCAATGAGCAGTTCTTC

j_call: TRBJ2-7
clone_size: .
d_call: TRBD2
v_call: TRBV3-1/TRBV3-2
cdr3_aa: CASSQGLAGNYEQYF
cdr3_nt: TGTGCCAGCAGCCAAGGACTAGCGGGGAACTACGAGCAGTACTTC

j_call: TRBJ1-1
clone_size: .
d_call: .
v_call: TRBV2
cdr3_aa: CASSLGLPNTEAFF
cdr3_nt: TGTGCCAGCAGCCTTGGACTTCCGAACACTGAAGCTTTCTTT

j_call: TRBJ1-1
clone_size: .
d_call: TRBD1
v_call: TRBV7-8
cdr3_aa: CASSSTRTGEDTEAFF
cdr3_nt: TGTGCCAGCAGCTCCACACGGACAGGGGAGGACACTGAAGCTTTCTTT

j_call: TRBJ2-7
clone_size: .
d_call: .
v_call: TRBV24-1
cdr3_aa: CATQDRNYEQYF
cdr3_nt: TGTGCCACCCAGGATAGAAACTACGAGCAGTACTTC

j_call: TRBJ2-7
clone_size: once
d_call: TRBD1
v_call: TRBV5-4
cdr3_aa: CASSPRQGIGEQYF
cdr3_nt: TGTGCCAGCAGCCCGAGACAGGGGATCGGCGAGCAGTACTTC

j_call: TRBJ2-7
clone_size: .
d_call: TRBD1
v_call: TRBV4-2
cdr3_aa: CASSQDPATDRGYEQYF
cdr3_nt: TGTGCCAGCAGCCAAGATCCCGCGACCGACAGGGGCTACGAGCAGTACTTC

j_call: TRBJ2-2
clone_size: .
d_call: TRBD1
v_call: TRBV19
cdr3_aa: CASSVDRGAAGELFF
cdr3_nt: TGTGCCAGTAGTGTGGACAGGGGGGCGGCCGGGGAGCTGTTTTTT

j_call: TRBJ2-2
clone_size: .
d_call: .
v_call: TRBV7-9
cdr3_aa: CASSSPGDGELFF
cdr3_nt: TGTGCCAGCAGCTCCCCGGGGGACGGGGAGCTGTTTTTT

j_call: TRBJ2-5
clone_size: .
d_call: .
v_call: TRBV29-1
cdr3_aa: CSAHTGTQYF
cdr3_nt: TGCAGCGCACATACAGGGACCCAGTACTTC

j_call: TRBJ2-5
clone_size: .
d_call: TRBD1
v_call: TRBV30
cdr3_aa: CASILRTGSGETQYF
cdr3_nt: TGTGCCTCTATTCTCAGGACAGGGTCAGGAGAGACCCAGTACTTC

j_call: TRBJ2-7
clone_size: .
d_call: TRBD1
v_call: TRBV6-5
cdr3_aa: CASRQTGGEQYF
cdr3_nt: TGTGCCAGCAGGCAGACAGGGGGCGAGCAGTACTTC

j_call: TRBJ1-1
clone_size: once
d_call: TRBD1
v_call: TRBV4-1
cdr3_aa: CASSQDRTGGTEAFF
cdr3_nt: TGCGCCAGCAGCCAAGATAGGACAGGGGGCACTGAAGCTTTCTTT

j_call: TRBJ2-3
clone_size: .
d_call: .
v_call: TRBV10-3
cdr3_aa: CAITVLDTQYF
cdr3_nt: TGTGCCATCACGGTTCTAGATACGCAGTATTTT

j_call: TRBJ2-1
clone_size: .
d_call: TRBD1
v_call: TRBV5-1
cdr3_aa: CASSLGQGSSYNEQFF
cdr3_nt: TGCGCCAGCAGCTTGGGACAGGGGAGCTCCTACAATGAGCAGTTCTTC

j_call: TRBJ2-7
clone_size: .
d_call: TRBD2
v_call: TRBV3-1/TRBV3-2
cdr3_aa: CASSRTSGGHEQYF
cdr3_nt: TGTGCCAGCAGCCGAACTAGCGGGGGCCACGAGCAGTACTTC

j_call: TRBJ1-2
clone_size: .
d_call: TRBD1
v_call: TRBV7-9
cdr3_aa: CASSSGGSDYGYTF
cdr3_nt: TGTGCCAGCAGCTCAGGGGGCTCGGACTATGGCTACACCTTC

j_call: TRBJ1-6
clone_size: .
d_call: TRBD1
v_call: TRBV19
cdr3_aa: CASSPGQSSYNSPLHF
cdr3_nt: TGTGCCAGTAGTCCGGGACAGAGCTCCTATAATTCACCCCTCCACTTT

j_call: TRBJ1-4
clone_size: once
d_call: TRBD1
v_call: TRBV5-1
cdr3_aa: CASADRGATNEKLFF
cdr3_nt: TGCGCCAGCGCGGACAGGGGTGCAACTAATGAAAAACTGTTTTTT

j_call: TRBJ1-1
clone_size: .
d_call: TRBD1
v_call: TRBV19
cdr3_aa: CASSFRGANTEAFF
cdr3_nt: TGTGCCAGTAGCTTCAGGGGGGCAAACACTGAAGCTTTCTTT

j_call: TRBJ1-1
clone_size: .
d_call: TRBD1
v_call: TRBV11-3
cdr3_aa: CASSAGTGMNTEAFF
cdr3_nt: TGTGCCAGCAGCGCAGGGACAGGGATGAACACTGAAGCTTTCTTT

j_call: TRBJ1-2
clone_size: .
d_call: TRBD1
v_call: TRBV6-5
cdr3_aa: CASSYLDRDGYTF
cdr3_nt: TGTGCCAGCAGTTATCTGGACAGGGACGGCTACACCTTC

j_call: TRBJ1-5
clone_size: .
d_call: .
v_call: TRBV7-2
cdr3_aa: CASSLAGGGDQPQHF
cdr3_nt: TGTGCCAGCAGCTTAGCGGGCGGAGGGGATCAGCCCCAGCATTTT